This T cell receptor beta chain is drawn from a study of tumor-infiltrating lymphocytes in primary liver carcinoma (dated by TCRdb to 2016 to 2017). Broadly, across the study: Between late 2015 and early 2016, about five patients in China with histopathologically diagnosed primary liver carcinoma had their tumors surgically resected. Of the five patients, three men and two women aged 30 to 69 years, four had hepatocellular carcinoma and one had combined HCC and intrahepatic cholangiocarcinoma. The five patients had tumors staged T1-T3 N0M0, with maximum diameters ranging from about 4.2 to 11 cm. Roughly 3.65 to 7.13 million productive TCRbeta reads were obtained per sample, and no significant difference in read depth was found between tissue types. For each liver tumor, the study sampled five regions along with adjacent normal tissue and blood, and applied TCRbeta repertoire sequencing, expression microarrays and whole-exome sequencing. A total of roughly 35 specimens from 5 patients went through TCRbeta repertoire sequencing, namely 25 tumor regions, 5 adjacent noncancerous liver tissues and 5 peripheral blood samples. Technical replicate repertoires showed high reproducibility, with mean shared-clone rates roughly 0.89 and correlation coefficients above 0.95.

TCRbeta-specific cDNA was reverse-transcribed from around 0.45 ug total RNA using a constant-region primer and ProtoScript II reverse transcriptase. Construction of the TCRbeta libraries relied on three nested rounds of multiplex PCR, following a slightly modified ARM-PCR procedure. The first two PCR rounds used multiplex TRBV1-TRBV30 forward primers with a Cbeta reverse primer, each for about 10 cycles. Sample barcodes and Illumina adapters were attached in a final 25-cycle PCR using Deep VentR polymerase. Before sequencing, amplicons of 200-500 bp were purified from gel using a QIAquick gel extraction kit. An Illumina HiSeq 2500 was used to sequence the TCRbeta amplicons, generating 250-bp paired-end reads. The paper's processing steps were these. To recover full CDR3 sequences, reads were quality-trimmed using Trimmomatic v0.33 and paired reads were then merged using FLASH v1.2.11. V, D and J germline segments were assigned to the rearranged TCRbeta sequences by MiGEC v1.2.1b. Clonotype statistics, along with Shannon-Wiener diversity indices, were calculated using VDJtools v1.0.0. To cut down on sampling bias, every analysis after diversity analysis relied on just the 250 most abundant clonotypes from each sample. TCRdb redid the processing of the public reads, applying fastp at Q25 and MiXCR, and retained in-frame beta chains. All rows with the same CDR3 protein become a single entry with the most common DNA and genes. TCRdb's processing, not the study's, gives the V and J calls here. The sample includes roughly 330,000 distinct CDR3 sequences, with roughly 61% observed a single time. The ten largest account for 5.5% to 7% of the sample.

With respect to this clonotype: Which antigen it targets is not known. There are no base qualities to consult, and no much larger clone falls within one base.

From V the trimming removes 0 bases and from J it removes 6 bases, while the gene matches leave 2 bases of the junction unaccounted for. According to the germline V gene, CDR1 reads MNHEY and CDR2 reads SVGAGI. The CDR3 contains 13 residues, cysteine and phenylalanine counted. The CDR3 DNA has 39 bases and is translated from base 1. Blood RNA was extracted from unsorted whole blood using TRIzol reagent, and germline DNA was obtained with the DNeasy Blood & Tissue kit. Patients had chronic HBV infection and were treatment-naive at sampling. Before surgery, 3 to 5 milliliters of peripheral blood were collected into K2EDTA tubes. The investigation overall reported the following: Because the samples were bulk and unsorted, CD4+ and CD8+ T cell repertoires could not be compared. The study included only four to six patients, and the authors note findings should be validated in a larger study. Pairs of tumor regions showed greater repertoire overlap (mean about 36%) than tumor-adjacent pairs (roughly 17%) or tumor-blood pairs (approximately 15%), which is consistent with antigen-driven expansion. The top 250 clones accounted for a significantly greater share of the repertoire in tumors than in blood (p = 0.039). Only the TCR beta chain was sequenced, which likely underestimates true repertoire diversity because unpaired alpha chains were not captured.

This TCR was sampled from a man aged 35 to 55 with primary liver carcinoma and hepatitis B virus infection. The specimen sequenced was peripheral blood. In this chain, TRBV6-5 is recombined with TRBJ2-7, with 7 bases matching TRBD2. The DNA sequence is TGTGCCAGCAGTTACTCGGGAGGGAGCGAGCAGTACTTC. This gives the protein CASSYSGGSEQYF.